This TCR beta chain was identified in a study of shared clonotypes between healthy human individuals. Germline CDR1 reads MDHEN; CDR2 reads SYDVKM. Trimming took 8 bases from V and 4 from J; bases not matched to a gene: 14. The CDR3 runs to 15 residues. The repertoire was sequenced with immunoSEQ multiplex PCR; TCRdb's copy has only in-frame clones and lacks some. Here the sample spans some 490,000 clones, approximately 82% being singletons. V usage is TRBV28 and J usage is TRBJ2-7, with 7 bases fitting TRBD2. The source is a middle-aged woman in good health. Some clones in this sample may be carry-over from other donors' samples. The sample was PBMCs. The CDR3 sequence is CASSTGEGRLYEQYF. CDR3 sequence (DNA): TGTGCCAGCTCGACGGGGGAGGGCCGTTTATACGAGCAGTACTTC.